The 20 T cell receptor beta chains presented below share a single source sample, sequenced in a study of immune heterogeneity within non-small cell lung tumors (dated by TCRdb to the late 2010s). The TCR template was genomic DNA extracted from bulk tumor tissue, and roughly 590 ng of gDNA was amplified for each sample. Multiple biopsies per primary tumor were taken during surgery, spaced as far apart as possible within the tumor mass. The study cohort was described as untreated, and patients were newly diagnosed NSCLC cases undergoing curative surgery. Sequenced using a HiSeq X Ten. The TCR beta CDR3 region was amplified with a multiplex PCR system, in which a first round of roughly 10 cycles was run using 32 V-gene forward and 13 J-gene reverse primers. In-frame beta chains were kept once TCRdb had trimmed the public reads at Q25 with fastp and called clones with MiXCR. Every entry covers one CDR3 protein and lists the most common genes and DNA from its rows. The sample table holds roughly 5,000 distinct CDR3 sequences, of which 36% were seen once. Around 30% of the sample is taken by the ten largest.

Sequencing used lung tumor tissue. These receptors all come from a woman aged 50 to 60 with non-small cell lung cancer.

The CDR3 sequence is CASSLGNVIYNEQFF. In nucleotides, the CDR3 is TGTGCCAGCAGCTTAGGGAACGTTATATACAATGAGCAGTTCTTC. V and J are TRBV7-9 and TRBJ2-1, with D uncertain. V lost 1 base and J lost 4, with 11 bases in between. This CDR3 region has 15 residues. Germline loops: CDR1 SEHNR, CDR2 FQNEAQ (reference sequence).

In this sample, this clonotype is medium-sized. This sequence joins TRBV4-2 and TRBJ1-1; a possible D gene is TRBD1 (5 bases). Trimming took 2 bases from V and 0 from J, leaving 19 bases between them. Germline assignment: CDR1 LGHNA and CDR2 YNFKEQ. The CDR3 sequence is 18 residues long. This chain's CDR3 is CASSQSGTGGGVNTEAFF. CDR3 in DNA: TGTGCCAGCAGCCAATCGGGGACTGGGGGGGGGGTGAACACTGAAGCTTTCTTT.

On this clonotype: It may be a read error: a sequence one base away is much more abundant. The V and J genes are TRBV28 and TRBJ2-1; possible D gene TRBD1, 6 bases. CDR3 length equals 18 residues. Germline V lookup: CDR1 MDHEN, CDR2 SYDVKM. The ends were cut back, 0 bases at V and 7 bases at J, with 22 bases in the middle. CDR3 DNA sequence: TGTGCCAGCAGTTTATGGGCGGTCTTCCAGGGGTCTGTTAATGAGCAGTTCTTC. Amino acid sequence: CASSLWAVFQGSVNEQFF.

Judged by abundance, this clonotype is medium-sized. V gene TRBV2 combines with J gene TRBJ1-4, with TRBD1 as a possible D gene (5 bases). Looked up from germline, CDR1 is SNHLY and CDR2 is FYNNEI. This CDR3 has 13 residues. Between the trimmed V and J ends, which lost 5 bases and 8 bases, there was a span of 12 bases. The CDR3: CASSSDPGEKLFF. CDR3 nucleotides: TGTGCCAGCAGTAGTGATCCAGGGGAAAAACTGTTTTTT.

This clonotype came up once. The V call is TRBV7-3, the J call TRBJ2-2; TRBD2 matches 14 bases. Germline V CDR1 and CDR2: SGHTA, FQGTGA. V shed 1 base and J 10 bases; nucleotides not matched to a gene: 2. CDR3 length equals 15 residues. The CDR3 sequence is CASSLKGLAGEELFF. DNA for the CDR3: TGTGCCAGCAGCTTAAAGGGACTAGCGGGAGAGGAGCTGTTTTTT.

This clonotype was observed a handful of times. A much larger clone lies a single base off, so this may be a read error. Here the CDR3 reads CASSFGTGENKPQHF. The CDR3 DNA follows: TGCGCCAGCAGCTTCGGGACAGGGGAAAATAAGCCCCAGCATTTT. This chain joins TRBV5-1 and TRBJ1-5; 10 bases map to TRBD1. V dropped 2 bases and J dropped 8; count of bases not matched to a gene: 7. Germline CDR1 reads SGHRS; CDR2 reads YFSETQ. The CDR3 has 15 amino acids.

The rearrangement links TRBV19 to TRBJ2-7, with a weak D call TRBD2 (5 bases). The CDR3 is 12 amino acids. CDR1 LNHDA and CDR2 SQIVND come from the germline V gene (reference sequence). The V gene lost 3 bases and the J gene lost 7 bases, with 10 bases spanning the gap. CDR3 loop: CASSILTGEQYF. The DNA for the CDR3 is TGTGCCAGTAGTATTCTAACGGGGGAGCAGTACTTC.

This clonotype is judged medium-sized. The chain joins TRBV5-1 to TRBJ1-1; 8 nucleotides line up with TRBD1. In germline, CDR1 is SGHRS, CDR2 YFSETQ. V was pared by 2 bases and J by 0 bases, with 12 bases of the junction left unmatched. The CDR3 is 18 residues long. CDR3 bases: TGCGCCAGCAGCTTTGCGGCAGGGGGCTTAGATGTGAACACTGAAGCTTTCTTT. Protein product: CASSFAAGGLDVNTEAFF.

The rearrangement joins TRBV20-1 to TRBJ2-1; 8 bases are shared with TRBD2. CDR3 length: 15 residues. V was clipped by 0 bases and J by 4 bases; unmatched bases: 5. The germline CDR1 and CDR2 sequences are DFQATT and SNEGSKA (reference sequence). CDR3 bases: TGCAGTGCTAGAGATTCAACTAGCGGTTACAATGAGCAGTTCTTC. Residues: CSARDSTSGYNEQFF.

This clonotype was counted many times. The J gene is TRBJ2-3, the V gene TRBV3-1; TRBD1 is a possible D gene (6 bases). Trimming cost V 3 bases and J 2 bases, with 21 bases left between them. The V gene's germline CDR1 is LGHDT and CDR2 YNNKEL (reference sequence). CDR3 length equals 18 residues. CDR3 DNA: TGTGCCAGCAGCCAGGATATACGGACAGTCCCTTCCACAGATACGCAGTATTTT. This gives the protein CASSQDIRTVPSTDTQYF.

Of note for this clonotype: This may be a read error, as it is one base from a much larger clone. The rearrangement joins TRBV27 to TRBJ1-6, with a possible D match to TRBD1 (5 bases). Germline V gene lookup returns CDR1 MNHEY and CDR2 SMNVEV (reference sequence). The length of the CDR3 is 15 residues. V lost 5 bases, J lost 10 bases, and 18 bases lay in between. The CDR3: CASSTRDFAISPLHF. The CDR3 DNA reads TGTGCCAGCAGTACCCGGGACTTCGCGATATCACCCCTCCACTTT.

As concerns this clonotype: Being one base from a much bigger clone, this may be a read error. The chain employs TRBV19 and TRBJ1-6, with unresolved D. Per the germline V gene, CDR1 is LNHDA and CDR2 is SQIVND (reference sequence). The CDR3 is 11 amino acids. DNA for the CDR3: TGTGCCAGTGGCCACTGGTCACCCCCCCACTTT. It translates to CASGHWSPPHF.

This clonotype has more than one count but fewer than ten. The rearrangement joins TRBV27 to TRBJ2-5; D is possibly TRBD1 (6 bases). This CDR3 is 14 amino acids long. CDR1 is MNHEY and CDR2 is SMNVEV in the germline V gene (reference sequence). With 2 bases removed from V and 1 base from J, the gap between germline ends came to 8 bases. The CDR3 DNA reads as TGTGCCAGCAGTTTAACAGGGCCCCAAGAGACCCAGTACTTC. Residues: CASSLTGPQETQYF.

About this clonotype: A single base separates this from a much larger clone, so it may be a read error. The chain has TRBV11-2 and TRBJ2-1; TRBD1 agrees at 7 bases. The CDR3 extends over 13 amino acids. J lost 7 bases, V lost 8 bases, and 8 bases had no gene match. Germline loops: CDR1 SGHAT, CDR2 FQNNGV. The CDR3 nucleotides are TGTGCCAGCGGCCTGCCGGGACAGAATGAGCAGTTCTTC. Amino acid sequence: CASGLPGQNEQFF.

This clonotype ranks as medium-sized. This rearrangement joins TRBV24-1 to TRBJ2-5; TRBD2 matches at 11 bases. The CDR3 covers 17 residues. V gave up 3 bases and J gave up 4 bases; unmatched junction bases: 9. The germline CDR1 and CDR2 sequences are KGHDR and SFDVKD. CDR3: CATSDDSSGRRAETQYF. The CDR3 DNA follows: TGTGCCACCAGTGATGATTCTAGCGGGAGGAGGGCAGAGACCCAGTACTTC.

This chain joins TRBV12-3 or TRBV12-4 and TRBJ2-5; D might be TRBD1 or TRBD2, each matching 5 bases. V was cut by 3 bases and J by 5 bases, with 10 bases left in between. This CDR3 is 13 amino acids long. In DNA form, the CDR3 reads TGTGCCAGCAGTTTGGGGGAGTGGGAGACCCAGTACTTC. Translation gives CASSLGEWETQYF.

With regard to this clonotype: A read error is likely, as this CDR3 ends without the conserved phenylalanine or tryptophan. The limits of the CDR3 on the DNA are not certain, so only TCRdb's listed CDR3 is given. The V and J genes are TRBV4-1 and TRBJ2-3; the D call TRBD2 from the table was never checked on the DNA. Per germline, CDR1 MGHRA and CDR2 YSYEKL. The CDR3 is 16 amino acids long, termini counted. The CDR3 is CASSQEELAGEQYFGP.

V usage is TRBV5-4 and J usage is TRBJ2-7; D may be TRBD1 (5 bases). V was cut by 4 bases and J by 7 bases, with 12 bases left in between. Looked up from germline, CDR1 is SGHNT and CDR2 is YYREEE (reference sequence). The CDR3 runs 12 residues. CDR3 sequence (DNA): TGTGCCAGCAGCCCGCAGGGTGGAGAGCAGTACTTC. Translation: CASSPQGGEQYF.

This clonotype is termed medium-sized. The rearrangement uses TRBV24-1 and TRBJ1-2; a possible D gene is TRBD1 (6 bases). The V gene's germline CDR1 is KGHDR and CDR2 SFDVKD. This CDR3 is 16 amino acids long. Trimming removed 1 base from V and 3 bases from J, with 14 bases in between. The CDR3 reads CATSDFSRTAHYGYTF. The CDR3 nucleotides are TGTGCCACCAGTGATTTTTCCCGGACAGCCCACTATGGCTACACCTTC.

The chain uses TRBV4-1 and TRBJ2-7; D gene uncertain. Germline lookup yields CDR1 MGHRA and CDR2 YSYEKL. The V gene lost 0 bases and the J gene lost 7 bases, with 13 bases spanning the gap. The length of the CDR3 is 14 residues. This CDR3 reads CASSQDPGSWEQYV. The CDR3 coding sequence is TGCGCCAGCAGCCAAGATCCAGGCAGCTGGGAGCAGTACGTC.